Listed below are T cell receptor beta chains from one sample, sequenced in a study of T-cell memory formation after mild COVID-19. TCRdb reprocessed the 5' RACE reads via MiXCR and lists one record per CDR3 protein. The repertoire consists of under 150,000 distinct CDR3 sequences, with around a fifth occurring once and the leading ten covering approximately 41%. Sequencing was performed on PBMCs or a T cell subset sorted from them (not recorded which). Every receptor here comes from a man younger than 35 who had mild COVID-19 (a few samples of this study predate the infection). Cell type and time point are not known. The CDR3 runs from the conserved cysteine through the conserved F or W. D genes are given only for firm matches. Not every row has a clone size; where given, it reads once, few, many or a size class.

j_call	clone_size	v_call	d_call	cdr3_aa	cdr3_nt
TRBJ2-5	-	TRBV2	-	CASEKGDRQETQYF	TGTGCCAGCGAAAAAGGAGATCGCCAAGAGACCCAGTACTTC
TRBJ2-1	few	TRBV5-1	TRBD2	CASSPPGGDNEQFF	TGCGCCAGCAGCCCCCCGGGGGGGGACAATGAGCAGTTCTTC
TRBJ2-7	few	TRBV7-7	-	CASSLGPSLGEQYF	TGTGCCAGCAGTCTAGGCCCGTCCCTGGGGGAGCAGTACTTC
TRBJ2-3	few	TRBV30	-	CAWSVVSGTDTQYF	TGTGCCTGGAGTGTAGTTAGCGGCACAGATACGCAGTATTTT
TRBJ1-2	-	TRBV3-1	TRBD1	CASSRTGINYGYTF	TGTGCCAGCAGCCGGACAGGGATTAACTATGGCTACACCTTC
TRBJ2-5	many	TRBV7-9	-	CASSARERLGETQYF	TGTGCCAGCAGCGCCCGGGAGAGGCTCGGAGAGACCCAGTACTTC
TRBJ1-1	few	TRBV7-6	TRBD1	CASSLGTGAEAFF	TGTGCCAGCAGCTTAGGGACAGGGGCTGAAGCTTTCTTT
TRBJ2-5	-	TRBV5-1	-	CASREALQETQYF	TGCGCCAGCAGGGAGGCTCTACAAGAGACCCAGTACTTC
TRBJ2-3	few	TRBV5-4	TRBD2	CASSFGLAGGSDTQYF	TGTGCCAGCAGCTTCGGACTAGCGGGGGGCTCAGATACGCAGTATTTT
TRBJ2-3	few	TRBV5-5	TRBD2	CASSLLAGGPPDTQYF	TGTGCCAGCAGCTTACTAGCGGGGGGGCCGCCAGATACGCAGTATTTT
TRBJ2-3	few	TRBV6-2/TRBV6-3	TRBD2	CASSSRLAGADTQYF	TGTGCCAGCAGTTCCAGACTAGCGGGGGCAGATACGCAGTATTTT
TRBJ2-1	few	TRBV27	TRBD1	CASKDPGQGDNEQFF	TGTGCCAGCAAAGATCCGGGACAGGGGGACAATGAGCAGTTCTTC
TRBJ2-1	-	TRBV14	TRBD2	CASSLDRGDEQFF	TGTGCCAGCAGCTTAGATCGGGGGGACGAGCAGTTCTTC
TRBJ1-5	few	TRBV5-1	TRBD1	CARGQDQPQHF	TGCGCCAGAGGACAGGATCAGCCCCAGCATTTT
TRBJ2-1	few	TRBV12-3/TRBV12-4	-	CASILGGEYNEQFF	-
TRBJ2-5	-	TRBV5-6	-	CASENLGRGEDQETQYF	TGTGCCAGCGAAAATCTCGGGAGAGGGGAGGACCAAGAGACCCAGTACTTC
TRBJ2-5	-	TRBV12-3/TRBV12-4	-	CASSFELGTQYF	TGTGCCAGCAGTTTCGAGCTCGGGACCCAGTACTTC
TRBJ2-5	-	TRBV5-1	TRBD2	CASSRGLAGPQETQYF	TGCGCCAGCAGCCGTGGACTAGCGGGGCCCCAAGAGACCCAGTACTTC
TRBJ1-1	few	TRBV4-3	-	CASSQDRVGGDYGAFF	TGCGCCAGCAGCCAAGATCGGGTAGGCGGGGACTACGGGGCTTTCTTT
TRBJ1-2	-	TRBV6-1	-	CASSAGDTVYGYTF	TGTGCCAGCAGTGCCGGGGACACTGTCTATGGCTACACCTTC